This TCR beta chain was observed in a study of identical twins. Carrying unique molecular identifiers, the cDNA also gained a universal primer site through template switching. One entry per CDR3 protein, called by TCRdb with MiXCR from the 5' RACE reads. The table has 1,800,000 or so distinct CDR3 sequences, under 35% seen once. Study-wide findings and caveats: Out-of-frame alpha sequences common to twins exhibited an excess of low generation probability. Memory repertoires showed no such pattern, whereas abundant cord blood beta clonotypes carried fewer insertions. It was out-of-frame TCR alpha sharing in monozygotic twins that models underestimated.

As for this clonotype: Its antigen remains unidentified.

V lost 6 bases to trimming and J lost 7 bases; unmatched junction nucleotides: 9. CDR3 length: 12 residues. In germline, CDR1 is DFQATT, CDR2 SNEGSKA (reference sequence). The TCR comes from a newborn girl in good health. The gene calls are TRBV20-1 and TRBJ2-7; 7 nucleotides line up with TRBD1. Material: cord blood. This chain's CDR3 is CSALLGGREQYF. CDR3 sequence (DNA): TGCAGTGCATTATTAGGGGGCAGGGAGCAGTACTTC.